Following are 3 T cell receptor beta chains from one sample sequenced in a study of molecular identifiers for immune sequencing clone quantification. TCRdb called the PCR reads again in MiXCR, with one record for every CDR3 protein. The data hold fewer than 350,000 distinct CDR3 sequences, with 20% to 25% observed a single time. The specimen was naive CD8+ T cells from blood, with Jurkat cell RNA spiked in. The subset is: FACS-sorted CD8+CD4-CCR7+CD45RA+ naive T cells. These receptors were taken from a human donor in good health. Some libraries in this study had Jurkat cell RNA spiked in.

This clonotype has ten or more counts. The chain employs TRBV19 and TRBJ2-5, with D unclear. Germline assignment: CDR1 LNHDA and CDR2 SQIVND (reference sequence). The V end was cut by 1 base, the J end by 3 bases, with 6 bases between. The CDR3 loop spans 13 amino acids. DNA for the CDR3: TGTGCCAGTAGTATAGGGTCAGAAGAGACCCAGTACTTC. It specifies CASSIGSEETQYF.

Points on this clonotype: One end of the junction varies from germline; a read error may be responsible. The genes are TRBV23-1 and TRBJ2-2; possible D gene TRBD2, 5 bases. Being an ORF, TRBV23-1 has a function that is uncertain. The CDR3 length is 15 residues. The CDR3 nucleotides are TGCGCCAGCAGTCCTCCGGCAGGAGAACACCGGGGAGCTGTTTTT. Translation: CASSPPAGEHRGAVF.

Many counts were recorded for this clonotype. The chain couples TRBV28 to TRBJ1-4; 9 bases agree with TRBD1. The germline gives CDR1 MDHEN, CDR2 SYDVKM. V shed 7 bases, J shed 7 bases, and the junction held 7 bases outside the gene matches. This CDR3 contains 14 residues. The CDR3 sequence is CASKPDRGGEKLFF. In DNA, the CDR3 is TGTGCCAGCAAGCCGGACAGGGGAGGTGAAAAACTGTTTTTT. Full variable domain (outside the CDR3, taken from reference TRBV28 and TRBJ1-4): DVKVTQSSRYLVKRTGEKVFLECVQDMDHENMFWYRQDPGLGLRLIYFSYDVKMKEKGDIPEGYSVSREKKERFSLILESASTNQTSMYLCASKPDRGGEKLFFGSGTQLSVL.